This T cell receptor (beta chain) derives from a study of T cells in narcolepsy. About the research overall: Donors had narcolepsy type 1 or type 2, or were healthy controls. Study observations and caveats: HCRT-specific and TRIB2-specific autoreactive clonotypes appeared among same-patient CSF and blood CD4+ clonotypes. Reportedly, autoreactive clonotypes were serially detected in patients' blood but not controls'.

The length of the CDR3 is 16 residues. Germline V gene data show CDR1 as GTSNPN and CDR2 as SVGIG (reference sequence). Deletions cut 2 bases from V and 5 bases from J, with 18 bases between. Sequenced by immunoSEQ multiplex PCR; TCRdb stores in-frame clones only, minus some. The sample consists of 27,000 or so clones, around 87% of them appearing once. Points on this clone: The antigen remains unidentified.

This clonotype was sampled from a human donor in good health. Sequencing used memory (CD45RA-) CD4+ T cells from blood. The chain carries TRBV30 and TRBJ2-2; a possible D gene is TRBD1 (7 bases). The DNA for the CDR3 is TGTGCCTGGAGTTTTCGGGGGACAGCGGGTACCGGGGAGCTGTTTTTT. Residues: CAWSFRGTAGTGELFF.